This T cell receptor (beta chain) was obtained from a study of CD8 T cells in ankylosing spondylitis. General study results and limits: CD8+ by phenotype, disease-linked clones were relatively rare in peripheral blood. As reported, disease-linked clones showed significant enrichment in matched ankylosing spondylitis synovial fluid.

The TCR beta libraries were generated through quantitative 5'-RACE incorporating molecular barcodes. TCRdb called the 5' RACE reads again in MiXCR, with one record for every CDR3 protein. The top ten hold around 4% of the sample, which has under 250,000 distinct CDR3 sequences, around 32% seen once. This clonotype was seen only a few times. Antigen specificity is unknown. Unmatched junction bases numbered 5, after V lost 5 bases and J lost 4 bases. Germline V gene sequence: CDR1 PRHDT, CDR2 FYEKMQ (reference sequence). This CDR3 comprises 14 residues. The rearrangement links TRBV13 to TRBJ1-2, with TRBD1 identical over 9 bases. This receptor was identified in a male donor with ankylosing spondylitis or in good health (not recorded which). Sequencing was carried out using blood, either unsorted or a sorted T cell fraction (not recorded which). CDR3 DNA: TGTGCCAGCAGCACAGGGGGCGTAGGCTATGGCTACACCTTC. It is translated as CASSTGGVGYGYTF.